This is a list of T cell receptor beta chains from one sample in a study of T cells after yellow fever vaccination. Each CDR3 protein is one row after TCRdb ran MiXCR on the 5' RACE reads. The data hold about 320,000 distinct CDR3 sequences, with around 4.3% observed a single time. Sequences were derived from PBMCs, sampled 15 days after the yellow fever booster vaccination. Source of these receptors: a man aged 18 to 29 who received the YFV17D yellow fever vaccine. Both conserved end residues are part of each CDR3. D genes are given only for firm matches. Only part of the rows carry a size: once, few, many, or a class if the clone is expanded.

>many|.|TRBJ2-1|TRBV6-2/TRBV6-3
CASSPPGALSYNEQFF
TGTGCCAGCAGTCCTCCGGGAGCGCTCTCCTACAATGAGCAGTTCTTC
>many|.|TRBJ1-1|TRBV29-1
CSEGGTEAFF
TGCAGCGAGGGAGGCACTGAAGCTTTCTTT
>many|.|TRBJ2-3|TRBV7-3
CASSFGGGDTQYF
TGTGCCAGCAGCTTCGGAGGGGGCGATACGCAGTATTTT
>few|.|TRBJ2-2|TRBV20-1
CSARRTATGELFF
TGCAGTGCCCGAAGGACAGCCACCGGGGAGCTGTTTTTT
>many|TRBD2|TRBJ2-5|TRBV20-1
CSARDGGEGETQYF
TGCAGTGCTAGAGATGGGGGGGAGGGGGAGACCCAGTACTTC
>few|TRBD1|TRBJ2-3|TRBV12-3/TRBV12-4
CASSARQGVVDTQYF
TGTGCCAGCAGTGCCCGACAGGGGGTGGTAGATACGCAGTATTTT
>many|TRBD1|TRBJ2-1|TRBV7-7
CASSTQTGFGNEQFF
TGTGCCAGCAGCACCCAGACAGGGTTTGGCAATGAGCAGTTCTTC
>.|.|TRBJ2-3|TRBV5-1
CASRGEGADTQYF
TGCGCCAGCCGGGGTGAGGGGGCAGATACGCAGTATTTT
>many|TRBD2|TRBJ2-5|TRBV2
CASPSGGARAETQYF
TGTGCCAGTCCCAGCGGGGGGGCCCGGGCAGAGACCCAGTACTTC
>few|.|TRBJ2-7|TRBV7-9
CASSLAGTEYEQYF
TGTGCCAGCAGCTTAGCCGGGACGGAATACGAGCAGTACTTC
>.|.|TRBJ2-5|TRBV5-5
CASSSGARETQYF
TGTGCCAGCAGCTCAGGGGCTAGGGAGACCCAGTACTTC
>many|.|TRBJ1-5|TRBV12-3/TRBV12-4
CASSVNREVNQPQHF
TGTGCCAGCAGTGTTAACAGGGAGGTCAATCAGCCCCAGCATTTT
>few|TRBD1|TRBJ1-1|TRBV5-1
CATRPGDRDGEAFF
TGCGCCACCCGACCCGGGGACAGGGATGGTGAAGCTTTCTTT
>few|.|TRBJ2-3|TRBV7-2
CASSRDIGADTQYF
TGTGCCAGCAGCCGGGACATAGGGGCAGATACGCAGTATTTT
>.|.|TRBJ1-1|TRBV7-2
CASSSHSVNTEAFF
TGTGCCAGCAGCTCACACAGCGTGAACACTGAAGCTTTCTTT
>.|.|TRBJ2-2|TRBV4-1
CASSQDRAFDTGELFF
TGCGCCAGCAGCCAAGACAGGGCTTTCGACACCGGGGAGCTGTTTTTT
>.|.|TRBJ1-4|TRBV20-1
CSARSGTNEKLFF
TGCAGTGCTAGATCGGGAACTAATGAAAAACTGTTTTTT
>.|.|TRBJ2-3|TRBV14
CASSQDGSKDTQYF
TGTGCCAGCAGCCAAGACGGTAGCAAAGATACGCAGTATTTT
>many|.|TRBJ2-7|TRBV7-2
CASSLSGEDEQYF
TGTGCCAGCAGCCTTTCGGGGGAGGACGAGCAGTACTTC
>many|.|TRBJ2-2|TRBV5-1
CASTSWVNTGELFF
TGCGCCAGCACCTCTTGGGTGAACACCGGGGAGCTGTTTTTT
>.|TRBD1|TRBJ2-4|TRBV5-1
CASSSGQGLNIQYF
TGCGCCAGCAGCTCGGGACAGGGATTGAACATTCAGTACTTC
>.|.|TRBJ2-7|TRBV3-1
CASTGWGGHEQYF
TGTGCCAGCACCGGATGGGGGGGGCACGAGCAGTACTTC
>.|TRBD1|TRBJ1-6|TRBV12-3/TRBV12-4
CASSPLDRGSLHF
TGTGCCAGCAGTCCACTGGACAGGGGATCCCTCCACTTT
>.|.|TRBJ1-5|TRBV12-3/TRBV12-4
CASSLARVDQPQHF
TGTGCCAGCAGTTTAGCCAGGGTAGATCAGCCCCAGCATTTT
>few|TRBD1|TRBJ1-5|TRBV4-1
CASSPGTGSQPQHF
TGCGCCAGCAGCCCAGGGACAGGGAGTCAGCCCCAGCATTTT
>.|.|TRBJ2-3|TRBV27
CASSFQGSADTQYF
TGTGCCAGCAGTTTTCAGGGGTCGGCGGATACGCAGTATTTT
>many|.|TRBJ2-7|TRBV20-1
CSAPFPGPSYEQYF
TGCAGTGCCCCTTTTCCGGGGCCTTCCTACGAGCAGTACTTC
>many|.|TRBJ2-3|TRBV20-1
CSARETGGPGDTQYF
TGCAGTGCTAGAGAAACGGGGGGCCCGGGGGATACGCAGTATTTT